A selection of T cell receptor beta chains follows, all from one sample in a study of long-term antiretroviral therapy in people with HIV. TCRdb's copy holds only in-frame clones and misses some; the assay was immunoSEQ multiplex PCR. This sample yields about 25,000 clones, of which roughly 79% are seen a single time; about 11% belongs to the top ten. The sequenced sample was unsorted PBMCs, obtained 1.1 years before starting antiretroviral therapy. The receptors stem from a woman in her thirties or forties with HIV. CDR3s include the opening cysteine and the closing phenylalanine or tryptophan. The D gene is left open where the match is weak. Part of the rows lack a size; the others show once, few, many or a class for expanded clones.

j_call | d_call | clone_size | v_call | cdr3_nt | cdr3_aa
TRBJ2-1 | . | . | TRBV7-2 | TGTGCCAGCAGCTTTCAGGGGCGGGATGAGCAGTTCTTC | CASSFQGRDEQFF
TRBJ2-1 | . | once | TRBV7-2 | TGTGCCAGCAGCTTAGGGCCGGGGTCCTACAATGAGCAGTTCTTC | CASSLGPGSYNEQFF
TRBJ2-3 | . | . | TRBV7-8 | TGTGCCAGCAGCTTAGCGGGATCCGCAGATACGCAGTATTTT | CASSLAGSADTQYF
TRBJ2-1 | TRBD1 | . | TRBV5-1 | TGCGCCAGCAGCTCATTGACAGGGAGCTCCTACAATGAGCAGTTCTTC | CASSSLTGSSYNEQFF
TRBJ2-7 | . | . | TRBV5-1 | TGCGCCAGCAGCTTGCACCCCTCCGGCGGCGACCTTACCTACGAGCAGTACTTC | CASSLHPSGGDLTYEQYF
TRBJ1-2 | . | . | TRBV6-6 | TGTGCCAGCAGTCCCGGCAATCTACCGTCTGGCTACACCTTC | CASSPGNLPSGYTF
TRBJ1-2 | . | once | TRBV11-2 | TGTGCCAGCAGCGTAACAGGGAGTTCTAACTATGGCTACACCTTC | CASSVTGSSNYGYTF
TRBJ1-2 | . | . | TRBV4-2 | TGTGCCAGCAGCCAAGAGCCCTCTCCGCTCTATGGCTACACCTTC | CASSQEPSPLYGYTF
TRBJ2-3 | TRBD2 | . | TRBV27 | TGTGCCAGCAGTAGGGCTAGCGGTTCTAGCACAGATACGCAGTATTTT | CASSRASGSSTDTQYF
TRBJ2-7 | TRBD2 | . | TRBV5-4 | TGTGCCAGCAGCTTAGATTGGAAAGCGGGACCGGGTTACGAGCAGTACTTC | CASSLDWKAGPGYEQYF
TRBJ2-7 | TRBD1 | . | TRBV29-1 | TGCAGCGTAACGAGGGGGCTTAGCTCCTACGAGCAGTACTTC | CSVTRGLSSYEQYF
TRBJ2-7 | . | . | TRBV5-4 | TGTGCCAGCAGCTTGGATGGAGTGGGAGAGCAGTACTTC | CASSLDGVGEQYF
TRBJ1-2 | TRBD1 | . | TRBV29-1 | TGCAGCGTTGAGGGACAGGGTGAAATGGGCTACACCTTC | CSVEGQGEMGYTF
TRBJ2-1 | . | . | TRBV19 | TGTGCCAGTAGTTCTAGCTTCCTGAGGGGTGAGCAGTTCTTC | CASSSSFLRGEQFF
TRBJ1-1 | . | . | TRBV18 | TGTGCCAGCTCACCGGGAGGAAACACTGAAGCTTTCTTT | CASSPGGNTEAFF
TRBJ2-3 | . | . | TRBV18 | TGTGCCAGCTCCCCCGGGATACTCAATACGCAGTATTTT | CASSPGILNTQYF
TRBJ2-7 | . | . | TRBV29-1 | TGCAGCGTTGAAGGCAGCTCCTACGAGCAGTACTTC | CSVEGSSYEQYF
TRBJ2-2 | TRBD2 | . | TRBV30 | TGTGCCTGGAGTCGGACTAGCCCCAGTACGCTGTTTTTT | CAWSRTSPSTLFF
TRBJ2-7 | . | few | TRBV2 | TGTGCCAGCCTGATCACCCCCCACGAGCAGTACTTC | CASLITPHEQYF
TRBJ2-5 | . | . | TRBV11-2 | TGTGCCAGCAGCCCTAACCAAGGAAGTGGAGAACGGGGGACCCAGTACTTC | CASSPNQGSGERGTQYF
TRBJ1-3 | . | . | TRBV5-1 | TGCGCCAGCAGCTTCGACAGGAGCTCTGGAAACACCATATATTTT | CASSFDRSSGNTIYF
TRBJ1-2 | . | . | TRBV9 | TGTGCCAGCAGCGAGCCCCTCCCTGGGGGCTATGGCTACACCTTC | CASSEPLPGGYGYTF
TRBJ1-2 | . | . | TRBV25-1 | TGTGCCAGCAGTCAAGGGACCCGGGGAGACTATGGCTACACCTTC | CASSQGTRGDYGYTF
TRBJ1-1 | . | few | TRBV5-1 | TGCGCCAGCAGCTTCCAACCCGGGTTGACTGAAGCTTTCTTT | CASSFQPGLTEAFF
TRBJ2-2 | TRBD2 | . | TRBV4-2 | TGTGCCAGCAGCCCCCCGCGGGAGACCACCGGGGAGCTGTTTTTT | CASSPPRETTGELFF
TRBJ1-6 | . | . | TRBV7-9 | TGTGCCAGCAGCTTAGAGCAGGTGGGACCTTATAATTCACCCCTCCACTTT | CASSLEQVGPYNSPLHF
TRBJ1-4 | . | few | TRBV7-9 | TGTGCCAGCAGCTTAGGGGTGGGGGCAACTAATGAAAAACTGTTTTTT | CASSLGVGATNEKLFF
TRBJ2-1 | . | . | TRBV19 | TGTGCCAGTAGTATGGGACTCAACAATGAGCAGTTCTTC | CASSMGLNNEQFF
TRBJ2-7 | TRBD2 | . | TRBV7-2 | TGTGCCAGCAGCCCTAATCCTTTAGCGGGGGAATACGAGCAGTACTTC | CASSPNPLAGEYEQYF
TRBJ2-2 | . | . | TRBV7-6 | TGTGCCAGCAGCTTATATGCGGGGGCGCGAGCCACCGGGGAGCTGTTTTTT | CASSLYAGARATGELFF
TRBJ1-1 | . | . | TRBV7-9 | TGTGCCAGCAGCCTGGGGACCCTTGAAGCTTTCTTT | CASSLGTLEAFF
TRBJ2-7 | . | . | TRBV5-4 | TGTGCCAGCAGCTTGGTAGACGGAGCCTACGAGCAGTACTTC | CASSLVDGAYEQYF
TRBJ1-1 | . | . | TRBV5-5 | TGTGCCAGCAGCTTAGGGGGGGGGAAGACTGAAGCTTTCTTT | CASSLGGGKTEAFF
TRBJ2-3 | . | few | TRBV6-6 | TGTGCCAGCAGCACGCGAGATACGCAGTATTTT | CASSTRDTQYF
TRBJ2-3 | TRBD1 | . | TRBV5-1 | TGCGCCAGCAACGGACAGGGGGCGGCAGATACGCAGTATTTT | CASNGQGAADTQYF
TRBJ1-5 | . | few | TRBV5-4 | TGTGCCAGCAGCCTGGACAGAAATCAGCCCCAGCATTTT | CASSLDRNQPQHF
TRBJ2-1 | . | . | TRBV19 | TGTGCCAGTAGTCCCCTAGGGAGCGGAGGAACAATGCAGCAGTTCTTC | CASSPLGSGGTMQQFF
TRBJ2-3 | . | . | TRBV7-2 | TGTGCCAGCAGCCGCGGAGGGGGCTGGGATACGCAGTATTTT | CASSRGGGWDTQYF
TRBJ1-2 | TRBD1 | . | TRBV11-2 | TGTGCCAGCAGCTTCCGACAGGGTTCGATAGGGGGCTACACCTTC | CASSFRQGSIGGYTF
TRBJ1-6 | TRBD1 | . | TRBV7-8 | TGTGCCAGCAGCCCCCGGGACAGGGTCTTTATGGGTAATTCACCCCTCCACTTT | CASSPRDRVFMGNSPLHF
TRBJ2-7 | . | . | TRBV5-1 | TGCGCCAGCAGCTTGGCCGTTATAGGGGGCGAGCAGTACTTC | CASSLAVIGGEQYF
TRBJ2-1 | . | . | TRBV19 | TGTGCCAGTAGTATTGGGAGGGGGCAGGTCTACGACAATGAGCAGTTCTTC | CASSIGRGQVYDNEQFF
TRBJ1-2 | . | . | TRBV9 | TGTGCCAGCAGCGTAGCTCGATTTCCCTGGGACACTCCTAACTATGGCTACACCTTC | CASSVARFPWDTPNYGYTF